A single sample is the source of the 20 T cell receptor beta chains below, sequenced in a study of OX40 agonist ivuxolimab in advanced cancers. The assay was immunoSEQ multiplex PCR, and TCRdb's table has in-frame clones only and misses some. The table shows about 48,000 clones, with over 65% occurring only once. Sequencing was performed on CD4+ or CD8+ T cells sorted from blood, taken in a trial of the OX40 agonist ivuxolimab. These receptors originate from an adult with an advanced solid tumor such as melanoma, head and neck, liver or kidney cancer.

The CDR3 is CASSLGGGRNTEAFF. DNA of the CDR3: TGTGCCAGCAGCTTAGGAGGGGGGAGGAACACTGAAGCTTTCTTT. The V and J genes are TRBV7-6 and TRBJ1-1; TRBD1 is a possible D gene (6 bases). With 1 base removed from V and 1 base from J, the gap between germline ends came to 10 bases. Germline CDR1 reads SGHVS; CDR2 reads FNYEAQ. The CDR3 spans 15 residues. Filled out from reference TRBV7-6 and TRBJ1-1, the complete variable domain reads GAGVSQSPRYKVTKRGQDVALRCDPISGHVSLYWYRQALGQGPEFLTYFNYEAQQDKSGLPNDRFSAERPEGSISTLTIQRTEQRDSAMYRCASSLGGGRNTEAFFGQGTRLTVV.

A few counts support this clone. This chain connects TRBV2 to TRBJ2-5; D unclear. V was trimmed by 3 bases and J by 13 bases, leaving 21 bases between them. This CDR3 has 14 residues. Germline CDR1 SNHLY, CDR2 FYNNEI. The chain's CDR3 is CASSDLVPRFRLYF. CDR3 coding DNA: TGTGCCAGCAGTGACTTGGTCCCACGGTTTCGGTTGTACTTC.

V is TRBV5-6 and J is TRBJ2-7; 8 nucleotides agree with TRBD2. The CDR3 totals 14 residues. CDR1 and CDR2 from the germline V gene are SGHDT and YYEEEE. V gave up 4 bases and J gave up 6 bases; unmatched junction bases: 9. The CDR3 DNA sequence: TGTGCCAGCAGCCCCCCGGGGGGGTTTGCCGAGCAGTACTTC. It is translated as CASSPPGGFAEQYF.

J is TRBJ2-2 and V is TRBV11-2; possible D gene TRBD2, 5 bases. CDR3 length: 17 residues. Germline V gene sequence: CDR1 SGHAT, CDR2 FQNNGV. The V and J ends lost 4 bases and 0 bases respectively, with 15 bases between them. Written as DNA, the CDR3 is TGTGCCAGCAGCTCCTCCCGTTGGGAGCCGAACACCGGGGAGCTGTTTTTT. This sequence encodes CASSSSRWEPNTGELFF.

This sequence joins TRBV7-6 and TRBJ2-6, with a weak D call TRBD2 (5 bases). The CDR3 sequence is 15 residues long. V lost 5 bases and J lost 4, with 12 bases in between. Germline V gene data show CDR1 as SGHVS and CDR2 as FNYEAQ. CDR3 region: CASSQNPGGANVLTF. Here the CDR3 DNA reads TGTGCCAGCAGCCAAAATCCGGGGGGGGCCAACGTCCTGACTTTC.

The J gene is TRBJ1-2, the V gene TRBV6-1; 8 bases match TRBD1. Germline CDR1 MNHNS, CDR2 SASEGT. Trimming took 7 bases from V and 8 from J; bases not matched to a gene: 9. CDR3 length equals 13 residues. CDR3 DNA sequence: TGTGCCAGCATTCTAACGACAGGGGTAGGCTACACCTTC. Its protein is CASILTTGVGYTF.

Regarding this clone: Likely a read error: the CDR3 ends without its conserved phenylalanine or tryptophan. The chain couples TRBV6-4 to TRBJ1-1; 7 bases fit TRBD1. The CDR3 has 14 residues. Germline CDR1 is MRHNA and CDR2 is SNTAGT. Unmatched junction bases numbered 7, after V lost 6 bases and J lost 3 bases. The CDR3 DNA reads as TGTGCCAGCAGGAGAGGGGGCTCAGACACTGAAGCTTTCCTT. It yields the protein CASRRGGSDTEAFL.

The chain recombines TRBV6-1 with TRBJ2-6; 7 bases line up with TRBD1. Germline values: CDR1 MNHNS, CDR2 SASEGT. This CDR3 spans 16 amino acids. Trimming took 3 bases from V and 1 from J; bases not matched to a gene: 3. CDR3 DNA: TGTGCCAGCAGTGACCTACAGGGGTCTGGGGCCAACGTCCTGACTTTC. Protein product: CASSDLQGSGANVLTF.

The rearrangement joins TRBV7-9 to TRBJ1-2, with D perhaps TRBD1 (5 bases). Germline loops: CDR1 SEHNR, CDR2 FQNEAQ (reference sequence). CDR3 length: 13 residues. Trimming removed 5 bases at V and 8 bases at J, with 15 bases between. This chain's CDR3 is CASSLTGERGYTF. CDR3 nucleotides: TGTGCCAGCAGCCTAACGGGGGAGAGAGGCTACACCTTC.

The chain employs TRBV30 and TRBJ2-1; 8 bases fit TRBD1. Germline V gene data show CDR1 as GTSNPN and CDR2 as SVGIG (reference sequence). The length of the CDR3 is 13 residues. After removal of 3 bases from V and 4 bases from J, the junction contained 2 bases not matched to a gene. CDR3 sequence: CAWRRQGYNEQFF. As DNA, the CDR3 is TGTGCCTGGAGACGACAGGGGTACAATGAGCAGTTCTTC.

This clone appeared a few times. This rearrangement joins TRBV6-5 to TRBJ1-6; 9 bases match TRBD1. The CDR3 consists of 15 residues. J was trimmed by 9 bases and V by 7 bases; bases with no gene match: 10. Germline V lookup: CDR1 MNHEY, CDR2 SVGAGI. The CDR3 sequence: CASTAQGAMGSPLHF. The CDR3 DNA follows: TGTGCCAGCACCGCACAGGGGGCGATGGGTTCACCCCTCCACTTT.

This clone showed up just once. The rearrangement links TRBV4-1 to TRBJ2-7; 8 bases fit TRBD1. The germline CDR1 and CDR2 sequences are MGHRA and YSYEKL. Trimming at V came to 0 bases and at J to 6 bases, leaving 7 bases not matched to a gene. This CDR3 contains 15 residues. The CDR3 sequence is CASSQDHRGAFEQYF. The CDR3 nucleotides read TGCGCCAGCAGCCAAGATCACAGGGGGGCTTTCGAGCAGTACTTC.

In regard to this clone: At the DNA level, this CDR3 is encoded by other sequences in the same sample as well. This chain uses TRBV6-5 with TRBJ2-5; 13 bases fit TRBD2. With 6 bases clipped from V and 5 bases from J, the junction kept 6 bases outside the gene matches. Germline CDR1 is MNHEY and CDR2 is SVGAGI. The CDR3 extends over 15 amino acids. The CDR3 here is CASRLAGGPWETQYF. The CDR3 DNA sequence: TGTGCCAGCAGACTAGCGGGGGGGCCATGGGAGACCCAGTACTTC.

V usage is TRBV5-1 and J usage is TRBJ1-2, with 7 nucleotides matching TRBD1. The CDR3 has 17 amino acids. Germline V gene sequence: CDR1 SGHRS, CDR2 YFSETQ. V trimming: 4 bases; J trimming: 6 bases; junction bases outside the gene matches: 18. CDR3 DNA: TGCGCCAGCAGCCCACGACAGGGAGATAGACTTAGGCATGGCTACACCTTC. Amino acid sequence: CASSPRQGDRLRHGYTF.

This sequence joins TRBV30 and TRBJ2-3; TRBD1 or TRBD2 may be the D gene (5 bases each). Trimming left V 0 bases short and J 5 bases short, with 9 bases between. Germline V gene lookup returns CDR1 GTSNPN and CDR2 SVGIG (reference sequence). CDR3 length equals 13 residues. CDR3 protein: CAWSVGALDTQYF. CDR3 DNA: TGTGCCTGGAGTGTCGGGGCATTAGATACGCAGTATTTT.

V gene TRBV12-5 combines with J gene TRBJ2-1, with a tentative D call TRBD1 (5 bases). The V gene's germline CDR1 is LGHNT and CDR2 FRNRAP. The length of the CDR3 is 15 residues. V was cut by 7 bases and J by 4 bases, with 17 bases left in between. In DNA, the CDR3 is TGTGCTAGTGCCCGGTGGGGCGCGGTATACAATGAGCAGTTCTTC. Amino acid sequence: CASARWGAVYNEQFF.

CDR3 sequence (DNA): TGTGCCAGTAGTTCCCAGCGGGGGTACGAGCAGTACTTC. It specifies CASSSQRGYEQYF. V and J are TRBV19 and TRBJ2-7, with 8 bases lining up with TRBD2. Germline CDR1 is LNHDA and CDR2 is SQIVND (reference sequence). This CDR3 is 13 amino acids long. Losses at the gene ends were 5 bases for V and 4 bases for J; bases not matched to a gene: 4.

The chain recombines TRBV30 with TRBJ2-5, with D tentatively TRBD1 (5 bases). CDR1 is GTSNPN, CDR2 SVGIG, per germline (reference sequence). The CDR3 is 13 residues long. V gave up 2 bases and J gave up 5 bases, with 12 bases separating them. The CDR3 sequence: CAWSKDMTETQYF. The CDR3 DNA is TGTGCCTGGAGTAAGGACATGACGGAGACCCAGTACTTC.

The chain couples TRBV6-1 to TRBJ1-2, with 7 bases fitting TRBD1. The V gene's germline CDR1 is MNHNS and CDR2 SASEGT. The length of the CDR3 is 11 residues. With 6 bases clipped from V and 9 bases from J, the junction kept 4 bases outside the gene matches. The CDR3 here is CASRRQGSYTF. The CDR3 nucleotides read TGTGCCAGCAGGCGACAGGGTAGCTACACCTTC.

This clone was seen a single time. V and J are TRBV28 and TRBJ1-1, with a weak D call TRBD1 (6 bases). The CDR3 totals 14 residues. In germline, CDR1 is MDHEN, CDR2 SYDVKM. V was trimmed by 3 bases and J by 1 base, leaving 9 bases between them. The CDR3 here is CASSLQGQNTEAFF. CDR3 coding DNA: TGTGCCAGCAGTTTGCAGGGGCAGAACACTGAAGCTTTCTTT.